This is a list of T cell receptor beta chains from one sample in a study of cytomegalovirus exposure and HLA in healthy donors. TCRdb's table, derived via immunoSEQ multiplex PCR, lists solely in-frame clones and lacks some. The sample holds about 110,000 clones, over 55% seen once. Sample: PBMCs. Receptor source: a female donor in good health and CMV-seronegative. CDR3s include the opening cysteine and the closing phenylalanine or tryptophan. D genes are given only for firm matches. The size field is filled for only some rows; it gives once, few, many or a size class.

TRBV28	.	few	TRBJ2-7	TGTGCCAGCAGTTTCTCCTTAGCGGAACTCTCCTACGAGCAGTACTTC	CASSFSLAELSYEQYF
TRBV2	.	.	TRBJ2-7	TGTGCCAGCAGTGGGGCTCAATACGAGCAGTACTTC	CASSGAQYEQYF
TRBV30	.	.	TRBJ1-2	TGTGCCTGGAATCACCAGGGTGCTGGCTACACCTTC	CAWNHQGAGYTF
TRBV10-2	TRBD2	.	TRBJ2-3	TGCGCCAGCAGCGCGCAAAGCGGGAGAACAGATACGCAGTATTTT	CASSAQSGRTDTQYF
TRBV11-2	TRBD2	.	TRBJ2-1	TGTGCCAGCAGCTCCCTTTCTCGCGGGAGTAACAATGAGCAGTTCTTC	CASSSLSRGSNNEQFF
TRBV9	TRBD2	few	TRBJ2-1	TGTGCCAGCAGTGGCAGCGGGAGCCCGAACAATGAGCAGTTCTTC	CASSGSGSPNNEQFF
TRBV7-8	.	once	TRBJ2-7	TGTGCCAGCAGCTCGCGCCGACTAACTTTCAACGAGCAGTACTTC	CASSSRRLTFNEQYF
TRBV5-1	.	.	TRBJ2-3	TGCGCCAGCAGCCACAGAAGGACAGGAGGGTCAGATACGCAGTATTTT	CASSHRRTGGSDTQYF
TRBV29-1	TRBD2	.	TRBJ2-2	TGCAGCGTGGGACTAGCGGGAACCGGGGAGCTGTTTTTT	CSVGLAGTGELFF
TRBV15	TRBD1	.	TRBJ2-1	TGTGCCACCAGCAGGCGACAGGGGTACAATGAGCAGTTCTTC	CATSRRQGYNEQFF
TRBV28	TRBD1	.	TRBJ1-1	TGTGCCAGCAGTCCACACAGGGGTGGAACTGAAGCTTTCTTT	CASSPHRGGTEAFF
TRBV20-1	.	.	TRBJ2-1	TGCAGTGCTAGGGGCCACAATGAGCAGTTCTTC	CSARGHNEQFF
TRBV19	TRBD1	few	TRBJ1-1	TGTGCCAGTAGATGGACAGGGGGAACTGAAGCTTTCTTT	CASRWTGGTEAFF
TRBV7-6	TRBD2	.	TRBJ2-5	TGTGCCAGCAGCTTGGGACTAGGACGACAAGAGACCCAGTACTTC	CASSLGLGRQETQYF
TRBV5-5	.	.	TRBJ2-7	TGTGCCAGCAGCTTGAGGTGGGCCGGCGAGCAGTACTTC	CASSLRWAGEQYF
TRBV30	TRBD2	.	TRBJ2-1	TGTGCCTGGAGTATAGGGCATAGCGGGAGGGCCGGGGAGCAGTTCTTC	CAWSIGHSGRAGEQFF
TRBV7-9	.	.	TRBJ2-4	TGTGCCAGCAGCATTGGGCGCGGGGACGAAAACATTCAGTACTTC	CASSIGRGDENIQYF
TRBV28	.	.	TRBJ2-6	TGTGCCAGCAGTTTCGGACAGTGGGAATCTGGGGCCAACGTCCTGACTTTC	CASSFGQWESGANVLTF